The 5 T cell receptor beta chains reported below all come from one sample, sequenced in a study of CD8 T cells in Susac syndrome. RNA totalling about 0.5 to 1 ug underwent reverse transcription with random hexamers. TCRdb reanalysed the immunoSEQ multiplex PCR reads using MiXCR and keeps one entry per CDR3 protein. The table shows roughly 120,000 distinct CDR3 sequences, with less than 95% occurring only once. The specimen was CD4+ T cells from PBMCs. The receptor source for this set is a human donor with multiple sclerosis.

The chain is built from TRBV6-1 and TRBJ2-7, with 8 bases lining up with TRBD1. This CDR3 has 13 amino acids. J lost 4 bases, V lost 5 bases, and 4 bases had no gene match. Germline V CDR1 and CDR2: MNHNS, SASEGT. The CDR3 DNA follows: TGTGCCAGCAGTCACACAGGGGGGTACGAGCAGTACTTC. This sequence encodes CASSHTGGYEQYF.

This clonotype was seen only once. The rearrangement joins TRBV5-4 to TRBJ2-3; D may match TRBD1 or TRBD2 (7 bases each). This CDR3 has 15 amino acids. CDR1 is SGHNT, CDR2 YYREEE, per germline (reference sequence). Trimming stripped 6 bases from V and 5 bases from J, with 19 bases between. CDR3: CASTSAGQGEDTQYF. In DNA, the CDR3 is TGTGCCAGCACCTCAGCGGGGCAGGGGGAAGATACGCAGTATTTT. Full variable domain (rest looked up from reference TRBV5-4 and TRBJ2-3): ETGVTQSPTHLIKTRGQQVTLRCSSQSGHNTVSWYQQALGQGPQFIFQYYREEENGRGNFPPRFSGLQFPNYSSELNVNALELDDSALYLCASTSAGQGEDTQYFGPGTRLTVL.

CDR3 residues: CASSPRQGGTDTQYF. The CDR3, as DNA: TGTGCCAGCTCACCACGGCAGGGTGGCACAGATACGCAGTATTTT. The chain is built from TRBV18 and TRBJ2-3; a weak D match, TRBD1 (5 bases). This CDR3 region has 15 residues. V shed 1 base and J shed 1 base, with 9 bases lying between them. CDR1 is KGHSH, CDR2 LQKENI, per germline.

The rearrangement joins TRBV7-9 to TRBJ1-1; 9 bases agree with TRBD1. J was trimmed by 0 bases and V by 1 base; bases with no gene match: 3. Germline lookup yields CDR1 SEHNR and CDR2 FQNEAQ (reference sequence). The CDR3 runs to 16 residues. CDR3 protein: CASSLGDRVVNTEAFF. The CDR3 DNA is TGTGCCAGCAGCTTAGGGGACAGGGTGGTGAACACTGAAGCTTTCTTT.

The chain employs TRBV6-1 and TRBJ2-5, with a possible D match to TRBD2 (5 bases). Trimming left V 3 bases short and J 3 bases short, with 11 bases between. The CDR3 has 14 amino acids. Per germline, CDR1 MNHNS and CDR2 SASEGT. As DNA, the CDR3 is TGTGCCAGCAGTGATACACAAGCGGAAGAGACCCAGTACTTC. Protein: CASSDTQAEETQYF.